There are a few counts of the clone carrying this T cell receptor beta chain. This entry comes from a study of blood T cell repertoires in COVID-19. The table came from immunoSEQ multiplex PCR; TCRdb's copy has only in-frame clones and leaves some out. Of some 490,000 clones detected, roughly nine tenths appear once; the ten largest clones hold 8% to 9.5%. Residents of about two dozen US areas, aged 18 to 89 years, made up the participants. This CDR3 is built from 14 residues. Between the trimmed V and J ends, which lost 5 bases and 2 bases, there was a span of 13 bases. Germline-derived CDR1 and CDR2 are SEHNR and FQNEAQ (reference sequence).

Material for sequencing was PBMCs or T cells enriched from blood (not recorded which). The chain couples TRBV7-9 to TRBJ2-7, with D maybe TRBD1 (5 bases). The origin of this receptor is a woman aged 55-70 years who had recovered from COVID-19. CDR3 bases: TGTGCCAGCAGCCTGCCCCGACAGCCCTACGAGCAGTACTTC. Translated, it gives CASSLPRQPYEQYF.